Each of the 15 T cell receptor beta chains below was sequenced from the same sample in a study of identical twins (dated by TCRdb to about 2016). Libraries were prepared through 5' RACE. Sequencing instrument: Illumina HiSeq 2000. The public reads were quality trimmed at Q25 with fastp and then assembled into clones with MiXCR by TCRdb, keeping productive beta chains. Rows matching on CDR3 protein sequence are summarized as one entry with the most common DNA and genes. For this sample there are hundreds of thousands of distinct CDR3 sequences; 18% appear just once. The ten largest clones capture roughly 14% of the sample. These records were also assigned to another study, of T cells expressing NK-cell markers.

Sequenced: PBMCs. The source is a young woman in good health.

This clonotype was observed at least ten times. The V and J genes are TRBV30 and TRBJ2-3; D remains unclear. The CDR3 sequence is 11 residues long. V was pared by 5 bases and J by 2 bases, with 5 bases between. CDR1 is GTSNPN and CDR2 is SVGIG in the germline V gene (reference sequence). The CDR3 spells CAWSPTDTQYF. The CDR3 region has the DNA TGTGCCTGGTCCCCCACAGATACGCAGTATTTT.

J is TRBJ2-1 and V is TRBV5-1; D remains ambiguous. This CDR3 is built from 15 residues. CDR1 and CDR2 from the germline V gene are SGHRS and YFSETQ. The V and J ends lost 4 bases and 8 bases respectively, with 19 bases between them. The CDR3 DNA reads as TGCGCCAGCAGCAATGGCGTGGGGATCGGGCATGAGCAGTTCTTC. Its translation is CASSNGVGIGHEQFF.

This clonotype showed up many times. This chain uses TRBV10-3 with TRBJ2-1; the match to TRBD2 covers 11 bases. J was trimmed by 5 bases and V by 2 bases; bases with no gene match: 8. Germline assignment: CDR1 ENHRY and CDR2 SYGVKD. CDR3 length equals 17 residues. The DNA for the CDR3 is TGTGCCATCAGTGAGACTATACTGACTAGCGGGAACAATGAGCAGTTCTTC. It yields the protein CAISETILTSGNNEQFF.

The CDR3 DNA reads TGTGCCAGCAGCCTTCGGACAAGCCCACCACCCAATGAGCAGTTCTTC. Encoded protein: CASSLRTSPPPNEQFF. J is TRBJ2-1 and V is TRBV9, with D possibly matching TRBD1 (5 bases). Per the germline V gene, CDR1 is SGDLS and CDR2 is YYNGEE. The CDR3 extends over 16 amino acids. Trimming took off 4 bases at V and 6 bases at J, with 20 bases between the two ends.

The chain has TRBV7-9 and TRBJ2-7; D ambiguous. Trimming stripped 5 bases from V and 2 bases from J, with 10 bases between. The CDR3 is 13 residues long. Per the germline V gene, CDR1 is SEHNR and CDR2 is FQNEAQ (reference sequence). In DNA, the CDR3 is TGTGCCAGCAGCGTCGTTAGTCCCTACGAGCAGTACTTC. This encodes CASSVVSPYEQYF.

This clonotype has just a few counts. The gene calls are TRBV20-1 and TRBJ2-1; D is possibly TRBD2 (5 bases). V lost 0 bases and J 3 bases, leaving 15 bases between the germline ends. Looked up from germline, CDR1 is DFQATT and CDR2 is SNEGSKA (reference sequence). The CDR3 runs to 16 residues. This CDR3 is CSARDTNSAFYNEQFF. In nucleotides, the CDR3 is TGCAGTGCTAGAGATACGAATAGCGCCTTCTACAATGAGCAGTTCTTC.

J is TRBJ2-1 and V is TRBV7-9; 9 bases line up with TRBD2. Germline values: CDR1 SEHNR, CDR2 FQNEAQ (reference sequence). The junction had 5 bases not matched to a gene; V was cut back by 2 bases and J by 9 bases. This CDR3 comprises 14 residues. The CDR3 region has the DNA TGTGCCAGCAGCTTACAAGCGGGAGGTGGTGAGCAGTTCTTC. Residues: CASSLQAGGGEQFF.

The rearrangement joins TRBV10-2 to TRBJ1-2; 7 nucleotides agree with TRBD1. Germline values: CDR1 WSHSY, CDR2 SAAADI. J was trimmed by 8 bases and V by 3 bases; bases with no gene match: 6. The CDR3 loop spans 13 amino acids. Here the CDR3 reads CASSDHRGPGYTF. CDR3 nucleotide sequence: TGCGCCAGCAGTGACCACAGGGGCCCCGGCTACACCTTC.

This clonotype has just a few counts. DNA of the CDR3: TGCAGTGCTAGAGGGGATAGCGGGATAACAGATACGCAGTATTTT. Translated: CSARGDSGITDTQYF. The chain has TRBV20-1 and TRBJ2-3, with 8 positions matching TRBD2. V lost 1 base and J lost 3; bases outside the gene matches: 6. CDR1 DFQATT and CDR2 SNEGSKA come from the germline V gene (reference sequence). CDR3 size: 15 residues.

This clonotype was detected a few times. This chain uses TRBV12-3 or TRBV12-4 with TRBJ2-7; D is uncertain. Trimming removed 3 bases from V and 5 bases from J, with 8 bases in between. This CDR3 comprises 12 residues. CDR3 in amino acids: CASSFKIDEQYF. The CDR3 nucleotides are TGTGCCAGCAGTTTTAAGATCGACGAGCAGTACTTC.

There are a few counts of this clonotype. V is TRBV6-5 and J is TRBJ2-4; no reliable D call. The V end was cut by 0 bases, the J end by 1 base, with 7 bases between. Germline CDR1 MNHEY, CDR2 SVGAGI. The CDR3 has 15 residues. The CDR3 DNA is TGTGCCAGCAGTTACTCAAGCGAGGCCAAAAACATTCAGTACTTC. Protein sequence: CASSYSSEAKNIQYF.

In DNA form, the CDR3 reads TGCAGTGCTAGCCACACACAGGATAGCAATCAGCCCCAGCATTTT. Protein sequence: CSASHTQDSNQPQHF. V is TRBV20-1 and J is TRBJ1-5, with D perhaps TRBD1 (5 bases). Trimming left V 3 bases short and J 0 bases short, with 12 bases between. Germline CDR1 and CDR2: DFQATT and SNEGSKA (reference sequence). The CDR3 consists of 15 residues.

This clonotype was detected only a few times. The chain joins TRBV29-1 to TRBJ2-1; 10 positions match TRBD2. The CDR3 runs to 18 residues. The J segment lost 3 bases and the V segment lost 4 bases, leaving 15 bases of the junction unmatched. CDR1 is SQVTM and CDR2 is ANQGSEA in the germline V gene. The CDR3: CSVAILAGAPSDYNEQFF. The CDR3, as DNA: TGCAGCGTTGCCATCCTAGCGGGAGCCCCCTCAGACTACAATGAGCAGTTCTTC.

There are many counts of this clonotype. The chain links TRBV4-3 to TRBJ2-1; 7 bases agree with TRBD1. Per the germline V gene, CDR1 is LGHNA and CDR2 is YSLEER. The V gene end was trimmed by 5 bases and the J gene end by 0 bases; junction bases not matched to a gene: 4. The CDR3 length is 15 residues. CDR3 sequence (DNA): TGCGCCAGCAGCGAACAGGGGAGCTCCTACAATGAGCAGTTCTTC. Its translation: CASSEQGSSYNEQFF.

The V and J genes are TRBV20-1 and TRBJ2-5; 7 nucleotides align to TRBD2. V shed 1 base, J shed 3 bases, and the junction held 5 bases outside the gene matches. CDR3 length: 14 amino acids. The germline gives CDR1 DFQATT, CDR2 SNEGSKA (reference sequence). The CDR3 loop is CSARARAGKETQYF. The CDR3 nucleotides are TGCAGTGCTAGAGCTAGAGCGGGGAAAGAGACCCAGTACTTC.